The clone carrying this TCR beta chain was counted ten times or more. Its target is unknown. These data come from a study of T cells in Graves' hyperthyroidism and ophthalmopathy. General observations from the study: Separating ophthalmopathy from stable hyperthyroidism was achieved by a 13 V-J model.

It was RNA transcripts that yielded the amplified TCR beta CDR3 regions. First-round RT-PCR with HTBI primers amplified the TCR CDR3 region. TCRdb re-called the multiplex PCR reads through MiXCR, storing one row per CDR3 protein. This table holds a few hundred thousand distinct CDR3 sequences, around 20% found once. CDR1 is MNHNS and CDR2 is SASEGT in the germline V gene. J lost 6 bases, V lost 7 bases, and 9 bases had no gene match. This CDR3 comprises 14 residues. Graves' hyperthyroidism without ophthalmopathy progression within 18 months was termed stable. Hyperthyroidism in the patients, aged 18 to 65, was newly diagnosed and under 2 months in duration.

The specimen was blood. The V call is TRBV6-1, the J call TRBJ1-2, with 9 bases matching TRBD1. The receptor comes from a woman aged 50 to 60 with Graves' hyperthyroidism. CDR3 in amino acids: CASTILGTGNGYTF. The CDR3 bases are TGTGCCAGCACCATATTGGGGACAGGGAATGGCTACACCTTC.